The clone carrying this T cell receptor beta chain was seen many times. TCRdb fed the 5' RACE reads into MiXCR, producing one record per CDR3 protein. The sample lists approximately 600,000 distinct CDR3 sequences; roughly 9.5% were seen once. The sample belongs to a study of identical twins. The ends were cut back, 4 bases at V and 2 bases at J, with 16 bases in the middle. In germline, CDR1 is SQVTM, CDR2 ANQGSEA. The CDR3 runs 15 residues. The same specimen was also included in a second study, on yellow fever vaccine responses in identical twins.

The V gene is TRBV29-1, the J gene TRBJ2-3, with D perhaps matching TRBD1 or TRBD2 (7 bases each). The clonotype was recovered from a woman between 18 and 30 years old in good health. The sample was PBMCs. The DNA of the CDR3 is TGCAGCGTTGTAAGGGGGCGGGGGTCCACAGATACGCAGTATTTT. Translated, it gives CSVVRGRGSTDTQYF.